This T cell receptor beta chain was recovered during a study of blood T cell repertoires in COVID-19 (dated by TCRdb to 2018 to 2020). With respect to the entire study: Collaborator samples came from the United States, Italy and Spain and covered acute and convalescent phases of COVID-19. Deeply sampled blood TCRbeta repertoires from subjects exposed to, actively infected with, or recovered from COVID-19 were included in the dataset. The prospective study material was composed of cDNA or gDNA derived from T cells, B-cell-depleted T cells, or PBMCs. The samples were drawn from the first 160 participants of the ongoing ImmuneRACE study and from over a thousand subjects provided by 6 global collaborators. A freely available public database, intended as a resource for researchers studying the immune response to SARS-CoV-2, is where the repertoires were released. The sample metadata nearly always contained a de-identified subject ID, COVID-19 status, age in years and sex. Where HLA class I and class II types were available, the types were taken from metadata supplied by the sample provider, not from assay-based typing. Overall study outcomes, separate from this receptor: The quantity of clinical and demographic metadata differed by source and by participant and was supplied without curation.

This clone has at least ten counts. Its antigen is currently not known. Per-nucleotide qualities are absent, and no much larger clonotype sits a single base away. TCRbeta CDR3 regions were amplified from genomic DNA using the immunoSEQ Assay, a bias-controlled multiplex PCR. The original methods were these. The number of nucleated cells in each sample was estimated by amplification of reference gene primers within the assay. To quantify the absolute abundance of each unique TCRbeta CDR3 rearrangement, sequence reads were collapsed and filtered. For each sample, productive Simpson clonality was calculated as the square root of Simpson's diversity index over productive rearrangements. The table was pulled from immuneACCESS by TCRdb, which kept in-frame rearrangements only. Such tables lose some clones; where checked, under half of the loss comes from unresolved V genes, and the rest has no known cause. V, J and clone size are taken as reported in that table, and D and trimming were inferred from the DNA itself. The sample table lists approximately 330,000 clones, 80% to 90% of them with a count of one. Roughly a tenth of the sample rests with the top ten.

One collaborating source in Seattle enrolled patients during active infection and followed them longitudinally through the course of disease. The collaborating institutions used their own protocols to collect whole blood in K2EDTA tubes. For TCRbeta analysis, collaborators shipped samples as frozen whole blood, isolated PBMCs, or DNA extracted from either of those sample types. CDR1 and CDR2 (SEHNR, FQNEAQ) derive from the germline V gene (reference sequence). There are 14 amino acids in the CDR3, from cysteine to phenylalanine inclusive. The read is trimmed to its CDR3 DNA, 42 bases read in frame from base 1. Trimming takes 5 bases from V and 2 bases from J, and the germline ends sit 9 bases apart.

This TCR derives from a young man with COVID-19, enrolled during active disease. The receptor chain draws on TRBV7-9 and TRBJ2-2, with a tentative D gene TRBD1 over 5 matching bases. Sequencing was carried out using peripheral blood. The CDR3 amino acid sequence is: CASSQDSNTGELFF. The nucleotide sequence reads as follows: TGTGCCAGCAGCCAAGACAGTAACACCGGGGAGCTGTTTTTT.